This T cell receptor (beta chain) was found in a study of T cell clones after liver transplantation. As for the study in general: A pre-transplant mixed lymphocyte reaction with TCRbeta sequencing defined graft-donor-reactive clones followed in post-transplant blood. Apart from a few HCV-positive recipients, transplants were for non-autoimmune, non-viral reasons.

CDR1 SGHNT and CDR2 YENEEA come from the germline V gene. The CDR3 covers 16 residues. V lost 3 bases to trimming and J lost 0 bases; unmatched junction nucleotides: 2. TCRdb's copy holds only in-frame clones and misses some; the assay was immunoSEQ multiplex PCR. This sample has 70,000 or so clones; about nine tenths occur once, and the top ten carry about 2.5%. The chain couples TRBV11-3 to TRBJ2-1; 10 bases fit TRBD2. This receptor was taken from a human donor who received a liver transplant. The source material was CD4+ T cells from blood, sampled before liver transplant. Written as DNA, the CDR3 is TGTGCCAGCAGCTTGTCTAGCGGGAGCTCCTACAATGAGCAGTTCTTC. Translation gives CASSLSSGSSYNEQFF.